This entry describes one T cell receptor (beta chain). As yet, its antigen is unknown. The PCR used 60 Vbeta and 13 Jbeta primers. TCRdb's table, derived via immunoSEQ multiplex PCR, lists solely in-frame clones and lacks some. The sample carries about 200,000 clones, 80% to 85% recorded once. The data belong to a study of cytomegalovirus exposure and HLA in healthy donors. Study observations and caveats: A later look showed TCR association rates differing by HLA locus, highest for DRB1 and lowest for HLA-C. TCR beta sequences reportedly predicted most subjects' HLA-A and HLA-B alleles accurately.

The origin of this receptor is a boy aged 2-9 years in good health and CMV-seronegative. The sample was PBMCs.

CDR3 residues: CASSQGTSSYEQYF. CDR3 in DNA: TGCGCCAGCAGCCAAGGTACCAGCTCCTACGAGCAGTACTTC. This chain joins TRBV4-1 and TRBJ2-7; D call uncertain. Trimming pared 1 base from V and 0 bases from J, leaving 7 bases between. This CDR3 comprises 14 residues. CDR1 MGHRA and CDR2 YSYEKL come from the germline V gene.